A selection of T cell receptor beta chains follows, all from one sample in a study of blood T cell repertoires in COVID-19. Profiled with immunoSEQ multiplex PCR; TCRdb holds only in-frame clones, not every one. Among roughly 180,000 clones listed, about 86% were seen once. Sequenced material: peripheral blood. Every receptor here comes from a man between 65 and 80 years old with active or convalescent COVID-19. The CDR3 runs from the conserved cysteine through the conserved F or W. Each record gives: V gene, J gene, clone size, D gene, CDR3 DNA, CDR3 protein. The D gene is left open where the match is weak. Clone size is shown for a subset of rows, as once, few, many or a class of expanded clone.

v_call: TRBV3-1/TRBV3-2
j_call: TRBJ1-1
clone_size: -
d_call: -
cdr3_nt: TGTGCCAGCAGCCAAGACAGGGGCCGTGAAGCTTTCTTT
cdr3_aa: CASSQDRGREAFF

v_call: TRBV18
j_call: TRBJ2-3
clone_size: -
d_call: -
cdr3_nt: TGTGCCAGCTCACCCGAGAACTTGAAACAGGCGCAGTATTTT
cdr3_aa: CASSPENLKQAQYF

v_call: TRBV19
j_call: TRBJ1-4
clone_size: -
d_call: TRBD1
cdr3_nt: TGTGCCAGTAGTAAAGGGGACAGCGCGAATGAAAAACTGTTTTTT
cdr3_aa: CASSKGDSANEKLFF

v_call: TRBV5-1
j_call: TRBJ2-2
clone_size: -
d_call: TRBD1
cdr3_nt: TGCGCCAGCAGCCCGGACAGGTCTTTGAACACCGGGGAGCTGTTTTTT
cdr3_aa: CASSPDRSLNTGELFF

v_call: TRBV10-3
j_call: TRBJ1-3
clone_size: once
d_call: -
cdr3_nt: TGTGCCATCAGGCAGGTGGTCTCCTCTGGAAACACCATATATTTT
cdr3_aa: CAIRQVVSSGNTIYF

v_call: TRBV4-1
j_call: TRBJ2-3
clone_size: -
d_call: -
cdr3_nt: TGCGCCAGCAGCCAAGATCGGCAAGGAGGAAATACGCAGTATTTT
cdr3_aa: CASSQDRQGGNTQYF

v_call: TRBV6-5
j_call: TRBJ1-1
clone_size: -
d_call: -
cdr3_nt: TGTGCCAGCAGTTATCTCCCCAGGGGTGGTACTGAAGCTTTCTTT
cdr3_aa: CASSYLPRGGTEAFF

v_call: TRBV7-6
j_call: TRBJ2-3
clone_size: -
d_call: TRBD2
cdr3_nt: TGTGCCAGCAGAAATGGACTAGCGGGGAGCACAGATACGCAGTATTTT
cdr3_aa: CASRNGLAGSTDTQYF

v_call: TRBV7-9
j_call: TRBJ2-3
clone_size: -
d_call: TRBD2
cdr3_nt: TGTGCCAGCAGCGTAGCCTCTAGCGGGAAAGGCACAGATACGCAGTATTTT
cdr3_aa: CASSVASSGKGTDTQYF

v_call: TRBV6-5
j_call: TRBJ1-1
clone_size: few
d_call: -
cdr3_nt: TGTGCCAGCAGTTACGGGCATATGAACACTGAAGCTTTCTTT
cdr3_aa: CASSYGHMNTEAFF

v_call: TRBV6-6
j_call: TRBJ1-2
clone_size: -
d_call: TRBD1
cdr3_nt: TGTGCCAGCAGTTACGGGACAGGGGGAACCAACTATGGCTACACCTTC
cdr3_aa: CASSYGTGGTNYGYTF

v_call: TRBV19
j_call: TRBJ1-5
clone_size: -
d_call: -
cdr3_nt: TGTGCCAGTAGTATAGGCCCAGGGAAAAGCAATCAGCCCCAGCATTTT
cdr3_aa: CASSIGPGKSNQPQHF

v_call: TRBV5-1
j_call: TRBJ2-1
clone_size: -
d_call: TRBD1
cdr3_nt: TGCGCCAGCAGCTTGGAGGGACAGACTCAGGTAGATGAGCAGTTCTTC
cdr3_aa: CASSLEGQTQVDEQFF

v_call: TRBV6-5
j_call: TRBJ1-2
clone_size: few
d_call: TRBD1
cdr3_nt: TGTGCCAGCAGGAGGGGGCCGGTAGCCTATGGCTACACCTTC
cdr3_aa: CASRRGPVAYGYTF

v_call: TRBV5-1
j_call: TRBJ2-7
clone_size: once
d_call: TRBD2
cdr3_nt: TGCGCCAGCAGCTTGGTCGCGGGAGAGATATACGAGCAGTACTTC
cdr3_aa: CASSLVAGEIYEQYF

v_call: TRBV5-1
j_call: TRBJ1-1
clone_size: few
d_call: -
cdr3_nt: TGCGCCAGCAGGGGGGCTCCGACAGTTGAAGCTTTCTTT
cdr3_aa: CASRGAPTVEAFF

v_call: TRBV12-3/TRBV12-4
j_call: TRBJ2-7
clone_size: -
d_call: -
cdr3_nt: TGTGCCAGCAGGGACTCCTTGGCCCCCGAGCAGTACTTC
cdr3_aa: CASRDSLAPEQYF